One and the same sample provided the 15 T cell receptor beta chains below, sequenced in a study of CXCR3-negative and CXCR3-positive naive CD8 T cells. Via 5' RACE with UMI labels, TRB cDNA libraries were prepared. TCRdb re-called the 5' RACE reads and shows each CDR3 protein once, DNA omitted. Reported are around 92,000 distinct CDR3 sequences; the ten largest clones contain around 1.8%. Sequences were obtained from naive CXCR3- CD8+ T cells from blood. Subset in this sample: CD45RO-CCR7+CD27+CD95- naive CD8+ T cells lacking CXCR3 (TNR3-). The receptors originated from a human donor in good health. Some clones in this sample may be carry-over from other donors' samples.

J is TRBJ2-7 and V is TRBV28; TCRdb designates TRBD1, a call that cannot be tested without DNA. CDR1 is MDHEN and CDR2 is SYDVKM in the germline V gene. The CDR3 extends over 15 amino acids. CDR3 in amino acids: CASSPPAGGGYEQYF.

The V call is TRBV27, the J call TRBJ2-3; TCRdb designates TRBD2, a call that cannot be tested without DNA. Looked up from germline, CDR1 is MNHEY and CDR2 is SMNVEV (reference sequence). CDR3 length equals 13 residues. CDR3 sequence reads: CASSTLPPDTQYF.

The CDR3 loop reads CSVEDQEGQETPAPSYEQYF. This chain links TRBV29-1 with TRBJ2-7; TCRdb gives TRBD1 as the D gene, but with no DNA this cannot be confirmed. Looked up from germline, CDR1 is SQVTM and CDR2 is ANQGSEA. The CDR3 contains 20 residues.

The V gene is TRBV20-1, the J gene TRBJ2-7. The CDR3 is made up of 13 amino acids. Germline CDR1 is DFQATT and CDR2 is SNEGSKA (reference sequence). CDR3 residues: CSARPRAEYEQYF.

CDR3 in amino acids: CASSYQGGPKDTQYF. The chain has TRBV6-2 or TRBV6-3 and TRBJ2-3; lacking DNA, the TRBD2 call made by TCRdb goes unchecked. The germline CDR1 and CDR2 sequences are MNHEY and SVGEGT. There are 15 residues in the CDR3.

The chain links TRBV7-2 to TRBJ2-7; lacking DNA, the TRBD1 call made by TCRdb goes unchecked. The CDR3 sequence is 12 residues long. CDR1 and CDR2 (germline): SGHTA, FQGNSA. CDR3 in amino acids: CASMAGAHEQYF.

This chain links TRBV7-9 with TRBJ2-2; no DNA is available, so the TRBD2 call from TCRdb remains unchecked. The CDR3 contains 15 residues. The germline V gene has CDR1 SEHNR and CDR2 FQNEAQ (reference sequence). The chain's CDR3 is CASSWTSGTTGELFF.

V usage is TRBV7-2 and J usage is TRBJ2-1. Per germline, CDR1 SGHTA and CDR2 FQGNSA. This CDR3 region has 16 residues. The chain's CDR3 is CASSLDGRGSYNEQFF.

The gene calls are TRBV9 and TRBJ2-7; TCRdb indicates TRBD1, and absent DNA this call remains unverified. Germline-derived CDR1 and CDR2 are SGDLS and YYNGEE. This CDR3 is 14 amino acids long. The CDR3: CASSTTGSQYEQYF.

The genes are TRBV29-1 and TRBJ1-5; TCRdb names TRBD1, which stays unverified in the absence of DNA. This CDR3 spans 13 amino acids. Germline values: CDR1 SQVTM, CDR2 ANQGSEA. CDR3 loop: CSVSGQGNQPQHF. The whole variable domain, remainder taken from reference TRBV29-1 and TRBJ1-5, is SAVISQKPSRDICQRGTSLTIQCQVDSQVTMMFWYRQQPGQSLTLIATANQGSEATYESGFVIDKFPISRPNLTFSTLTVSNMSPEDSSIYLCSVSGQGNQPQHFGDGTRLSIL.

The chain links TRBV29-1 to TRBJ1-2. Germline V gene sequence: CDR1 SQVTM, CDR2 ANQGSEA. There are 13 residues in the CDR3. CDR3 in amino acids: CSVEEWGMGGYTF. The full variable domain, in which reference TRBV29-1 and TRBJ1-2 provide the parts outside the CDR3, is SAVISQKPSRDICQRGTSLTIQCQVDSQVTMMFWYRQQPGQSLTLIATANQGSEATYESGFVIDKFPISRPNLTFSTLTVSNMSPEDSSIYLCSVEEWGMGGYTFGSGTRLTVV.

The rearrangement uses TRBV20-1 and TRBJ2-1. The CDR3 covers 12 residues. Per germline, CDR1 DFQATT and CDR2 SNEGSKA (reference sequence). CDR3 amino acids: CSAKTGYNEQFF.

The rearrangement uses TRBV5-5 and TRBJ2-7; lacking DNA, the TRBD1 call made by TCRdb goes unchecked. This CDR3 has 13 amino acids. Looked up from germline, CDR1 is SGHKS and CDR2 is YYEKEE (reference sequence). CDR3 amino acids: CASSGGETYEQYF. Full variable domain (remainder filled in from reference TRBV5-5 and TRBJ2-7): DAGVTQSPTHLIKTRGQQVTLRCSPISGHKSVSWYQQVLGQGPQFIFQYYEKEERGRGNFPDRFSARQFPNYSSELNVNALLLGDSALYLCASSGGETYEQYFGPGTRLTVT.

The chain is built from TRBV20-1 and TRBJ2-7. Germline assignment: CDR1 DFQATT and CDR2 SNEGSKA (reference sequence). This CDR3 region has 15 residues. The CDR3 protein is CSAREHGGRYYEQYF.

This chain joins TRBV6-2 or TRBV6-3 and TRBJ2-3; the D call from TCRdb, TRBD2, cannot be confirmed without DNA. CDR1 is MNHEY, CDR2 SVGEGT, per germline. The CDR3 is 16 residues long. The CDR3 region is CASSLNVAGPADTQYF.